This TCR beta chain was sequenced during a study of blood T cell repertoires in COVID-19. CDR1 is DFQATT and CDR2 is SNEGSKA in the germline V gene (reference sequence). This CDR3 has 14 residues. Between the trimmed V and J ends, which lost 3 bases and 3 bases, there was a span of 14 bases. Repertoires were generated with immunoSEQ multiplex PCR, while TCRdb's copy carries only in-frame clones and drops some. The sample comprises 150,000 to 200,000 clones, roughly 79% of which are singletons, and approximately 15% rests with the top ten. The specimen was peripheral blood. The chain employs TRBV20-1 and TRBJ1-2, with a weak D call TRBD1 (5 bases). This sequence originates from a man between 60 and 75 years old with active or convalescent COVID-19. DNA for the CDR3: TGCAGTGCTAGTTTGCCAGGGAATGACTATGGCTACACCTTC. Its protein is CSASLPGNDYGYTF.